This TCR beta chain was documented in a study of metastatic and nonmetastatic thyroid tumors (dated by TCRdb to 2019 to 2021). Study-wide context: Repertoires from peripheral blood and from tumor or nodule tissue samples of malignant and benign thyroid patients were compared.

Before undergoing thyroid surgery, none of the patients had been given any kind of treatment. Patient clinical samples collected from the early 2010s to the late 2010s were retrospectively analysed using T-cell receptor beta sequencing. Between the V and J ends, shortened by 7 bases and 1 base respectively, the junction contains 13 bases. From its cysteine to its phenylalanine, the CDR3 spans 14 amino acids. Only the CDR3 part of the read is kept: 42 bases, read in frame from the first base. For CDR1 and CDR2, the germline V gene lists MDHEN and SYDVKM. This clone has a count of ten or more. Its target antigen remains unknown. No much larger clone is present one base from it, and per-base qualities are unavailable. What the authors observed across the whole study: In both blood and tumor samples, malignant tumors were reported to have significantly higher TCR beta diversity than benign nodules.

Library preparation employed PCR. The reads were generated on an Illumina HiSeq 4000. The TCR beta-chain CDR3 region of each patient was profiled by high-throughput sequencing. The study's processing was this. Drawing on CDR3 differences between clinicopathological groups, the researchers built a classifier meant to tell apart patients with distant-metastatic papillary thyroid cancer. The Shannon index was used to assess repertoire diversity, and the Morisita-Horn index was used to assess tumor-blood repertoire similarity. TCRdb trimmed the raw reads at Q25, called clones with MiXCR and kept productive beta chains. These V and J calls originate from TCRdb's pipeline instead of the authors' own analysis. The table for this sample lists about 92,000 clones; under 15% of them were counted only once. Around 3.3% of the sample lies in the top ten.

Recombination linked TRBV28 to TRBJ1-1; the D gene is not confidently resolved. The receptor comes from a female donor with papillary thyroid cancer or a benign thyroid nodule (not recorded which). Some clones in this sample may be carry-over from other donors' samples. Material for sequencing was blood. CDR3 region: CASTILTRNTEAFF. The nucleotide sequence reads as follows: TGTGCCAGCACCATACTTACGAGGAACACTGAAGCTTTCTTT. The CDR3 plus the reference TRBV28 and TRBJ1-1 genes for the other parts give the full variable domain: DVKVTQSSRYLVKRTGEKVFLECVQDMDHENMFWYRQDPGLGLRLIYFSYDVKMKEKGDIPEGYSVSREKKERFSLILESASTNQTSMYLCASTILTRNTEAFFGQGTRLTVV.